This T cell receptor (beta chain) was captured by sequencing in a study of blood T cell repertoires in COVID-19. Study at large: Italy, Spain and the United States were the sources of the convalescent and acute COVID-19 samples. From T cells, B-cell-depleted T cells, or PBMCs came the material, which was cDNA or gDNA.

The germline gives CDR1 SGHDN, CDR2 FVKESK. V lost 4 bases and J 5 bases, leaving 5 bases between the germline ends. The CDR3 runs to 11 residues. Source study methods: Amplification of reference gene primers was used by the study to estimate nucleated cell counts. Sequencing used immunoSEQ multiplex PCR; TCRdb keeps in-frame clones, though not all of them. V and J calls and clone size are given by that table; D and trimming were obtained from the DNA. Of around 40,000 clones in the sample, around 95% were seen once. The TCR sequence derives from a human donor with active COVID-19. The donor label of this sample is uncertain. The sequenced sample consisted of peripheral blood. V usage is TRBV14 and J usage is TRBJ2-5, with D possibly matching TRBD2 (5 bases). For the CDR3, the DNA is TGTGCCAGCAGCCCGGGGGAGACCCAGTACTTC. This encodes CASSPGETQYF.